This T cell receptor (beta chain) was retrieved from a study of CD8 T cells in ankylosing spondylitis. Study-level findings and limits: Clones tied to disease were said to be significantly enriched in matched ankylosing spondylitis synovial fluid. Roughly 8 highly homologous variants formed a TCR beta motif that appeared characteristic of ankylosing spondylitis blood.

Preparation of TCR beta libraries was done by quantitative 5'-RACE with molecular barcodes. In TCRdb, the 5' RACE reads were re-called with MiXCR into one record per CDR3 protein. The table lists 210,000 or so distinct CDR3 sequences, around 25% of them singletons, with approximately 6.6% in the top ten. This clonotype was recorded at least ten times. Its antigen is as yet unknown. In germline, CDR1 is DFQATT, CDR2 SNEGSKA (reference sequence). V lost 6 bases, J lost 2 bases, and 13 bases lay in between. This CDR3 region has 13 residues. The J gene is TRBJ1-2, the V gene TRBV20-1; possible D gene TRBD1, 6 bases. Material for sequencing was blood, either unsorted or a sorted T cell fraction (not recorded which). The clonotype was recovered from a male donor with ankylosing spondylitis or in good health (not recorded which). The CDR3 DNA reads TGCAGTGCACCGGACAGCGCGAACTATGGCTACACCTTC. Amino acids: CSAPDSANYGYTF.